The 22 T cell receptor beta chains below were found in one sample sequenced in a study of low-dose radiotherapy and immunotherapy resistance in tumors (dated by TCRdb to between 2022 and 2023). Data came from an Illumina HiSeq 2500. First-strand cDNA was synthesized using Superscript III and a set of TRAV- and TRBV-specific primers, so that both TCRalpha and TCRbeta chains were covered. A roughly 18-cycle PCR with Phusion amplified the TCRs, pairing a constant-region primer with the adapter that was attached to the V primers. Clones were called with MiXCR by TCRdb after fastp trimmed the public reads at Q25, and only in-frame beta chains were retained. Every distinct CDR3 protein forms one entry, paired with its most common genes and DNA. Across this sample there are 45,000 or so distinct CDR3 sequences, with about 25% seen only once. In total, the top ten clones hold 10% of the sample. The sample's time point label, decoded: after trial treatment. The treatment or condition label of this sample denotes: LDRT plus nivolumab, ipilimumab, low-dose cyclophosphamide and aspirin (RACIN trial).

The sequenced sample was PBMCs, obtained after low-dose radiotherapy plus immunotherapy. These TCRs come from a male donor with prostate cancer.

This clonotype was picked up many times. V is TRBV27 and J is TRBJ2-1; D might be TRBD2 (5 bases). The CDR3 totals 14 residues. The V end lost 5 bases, the J end lost 2 bases, and 10 bases lay between the germline ends. CDR1 and CDR2 (germline): MNHEY, SMNVEV (reference sequence). Written as DNA, the CDR3 is TGTGCCAGCAGTAACAGCGGCCCCTACAATGAGCAGTTCTTC. Translated, it gives CASSNSGPYNEQFF.

The chain employs TRBV5-1 and TRBJ2-7; D unresolved. The CDR3 is 14 residues long. Trimming removed 0 bases at V and 5 bases at J, with 12 bases between. CDR1 is SGHRS and CDR2 is YFSETQ in the germline V gene. As DNA, the CDR3 is TGCGCCAGCAGCTTGGTTCCGGGTACCAACGAGCAGTACTTC. Protein: CASSLVPGTNEQYF.

This clonotype has a count of ten or more. The chain employs TRBV6-5 and TRBJ2-1; possibly TRBD2 for D (5 bases). This CDR3 comprises 15 residues. With 0 bases removed from V and 9 bases from J, the gap between germline ends came to 15 bases. Germline V CDR1 and CDR2: MNHEY, SVGAGI. The CDR3 region has the DNA TGTGCCAGCAGTTACTCGATCCGGGAAACGGGTGAGCAGTTCTTC. Translated: CASSYSIRETGEQFF.

This clonotype was seen at least ten times. The rearrangement uses TRBV28 and TRBJ1-1, with D possibly TRBD1 on 5 matching bases. Germline-derived CDR1 and CDR2 are MDHEN and SYDVKM. V lost 6 bases to trimming and J lost 6 bases, with 20 bases between them. This CDR3 has 15 residues. This CDR3 reads CASRGPAGKGPEAFF. For the CDR3, the DNA is TGTGCCAGCAGGGGCCCGGCGGGGAAGGGACCTGAAGCTTTCTTT.

This clonotype was seen at least ten times. The chain employs TRBV5-1 and TRBJ1-2; 9 nucleotides align to TRBD1. V shed 2 bases and J 1 base; nucleotides not matched to a gene: 3. CDR1 and CDR2 from the germline V gene are SGHRS and YFSETQ. The CDR3 runs to 15 residues. DNA for the CDR3: TGCGCCAGCAGCTTACCGGGACAGGGTAACTATGGCTACACCTTC. Its translation: CASSLPGQGNYGYTF.

This clonotype was counted many times. This chain uses TRBV19 with TRBJ2-2; D may be TRBD2 (6 bases). Germline-derived CDR1 and CDR2 are LNHDA and SQIVND (reference sequence). The V and J ends lost 7 bases and 6 bases respectively, with 9 bases between them. The CDR3 has 12 residues. The CDR3 coding sequence is TGTGCCAGTAACCGGGGGTCCGGGGAGCTGTTTTTT. Protein sequence: CASNRGSGELFF. Supplemented by reference TRBV19 and TRBJ2-2, the full variable domain reads DGGITQSPKYLFRKEGQNVTLSCEQNLNHDAMYWYRQDPGQGLRLIYYSQIVNDFQKGDIAEGYSVSREKKESFPLTVTSAQKNPTAFYLCASNRGSGELFFGEGSRLTVL.

This rearrangement joins TRBV5-1 to TRBJ1-6; D unclear. The germline CDR1 and CDR2 sequences are SGHRS and YFSETQ. The CDR3 has 12 residues. Trimming took off 4 bases at V and 5 bases at J, with 4 bases between the two ends. This CDR3 reads CASSPDNSPLHF. CDR3 coding DNA: TGCGCCAGCAGCCCGGATAATTCACCCCTCCACTTT.

In its sample, this clonotype was seen many times. This CDR3 is CASSYSNLPSGANVLTF. CDR3 coding DNA: TGTGCCAGCAGTTACTCGAACCTCCCCTCTGGGGCCAACGTCCTGACTTTC. The chain has TRBV6-5 and TRBJ2-6; D is uncertain. From germline, CDR1 is MNHEY and CDR2 SVGAGI. Trimming stripped 0 bases from V and 0 bases from J, with 9 bases between. The CDR3 sequence is 17 residues long.

In nucleotides, the CDR3 is TGTGCCAGCAGCCTCCGGACGGGAAGTAATTCACCCCTCCACTTT. This sequence encodes CASSLRTGSNSPLHF. The rearrangement links TRBV5-4 to TRBJ1-6; D is unclear. Germline lookup yields CDR1 SGHNT and CDR2 YYREEE (reference sequence). The length of the CDR3 is 15 residues. V dropped 4 bases and J dropped 6 bases, with 14 bases sitting between them.

In its sample, this clonotype was seen many times. V gene TRBV19 combines with J gene TRBJ1-1, with D tentatively TRBD1 (5 bases). The V end was cut by 9 bases, the J end by 0 bases, with 11 bases between. The V gene's germline CDR1 is LNHDA and CDR2 SQIVND (reference sequence). The CDR3 has 13 residues. The CDR3 here is CASWGLMNTEAFF. In nucleotides, the CDR3 is TGTGCCAGCTGGGGACTGATGAACACTGAAGCTTTCTTT.

In this sample, this clonotype turned up many times. The chain uses TRBV5-1 and TRBJ2-1, with no clear D. V dropped 2 bases and J dropped 6 bases, with 9 bases sitting between them. This CDR3 is built from 13 residues. Per germline, CDR1 SGHRS and CDR2 YFSETQ. In DNA form, the CDR3 reads TGCGCCAGCAGCTTCTCTCGGATCAATGAGCAGTTCTTC. Translated, it gives CASSFSRINEQFF.

This clonotype was recorded at least ten times. This chain connects TRBV6-6 to TRBJ1-1; D not certain. Germline CDR1 is MNHNY and CDR2 is SVGAGI (reference sequence). This CDR3 has 14 amino acids. The V end was cut by 5 bases, the J end by 6 bases, with 16 bases between. Written as DNA, the CDR3 is TGTGCCAGCAGTGTGAAGGTGGCGGCCCCTGAAGCTTTCTTT. Translation gives CASSVKVAAPEAFF.

This clonotype was counted a few times. The chain is built from TRBV20-1 and TRBJ2-1; TRBD2 might be the D (9 bases). The CDR3 contains 19 residues. Germline V gene sequence: CDR1 DFQATT, CDR2 SNEGSKA (reference sequence). The V and J ends lost 0 bases and 7 bases respectively, with 28 bases between them. CDR3 in DNA: TGCAGTGCTAGAGATGGGACAGGCCAGCGCGGGAGGGCCGGTAATGAGCAGTTCTTC. Translated: CSARDGTGQRGRAGNEQFF.

This clonotype was seen many times. The chain combines TRBV2 with TRBJ1-5; D is possibly TRBD1 (6 bases). The CDR3 is made up of 15 amino acids. V was shortened by 0 bases and J by 9 bases, with 15 bases between the two germline ends. Germline CDR1 is SNHLY and CDR2 is FYNNEI. The CDR3 spells CASSEAPGATWPQHF. The CDR3 DNA is TGTGCCAGCAGTGAAGCGCCAGGGGCGACCTGGCCCCAGCATTTT.

This clonotype was picked up many times. The chain combines TRBV19 with TRBJ2-3; 10 bases match TRBD2. The CDR3 extends over 16 amino acids. CDR1 is LNHDA and CDR2 is SQIVND in the germline V gene (reference sequence). V shed 5 bases, J shed 1 base, and the junction held 6 bases outside the gene matches. The CDR3 DNA sequence: TGTGCCAGTAGTCCAGGACTAGCGGAACGCACAGATACGCAGTATTTT. This gives the protein CASSPGLAERTDTQYF.

Regarding this clonotype: This probably arose from a read error, given a far larger clone one base away. The V call is TRBV6-1, the J call TRBJ2-1; TRBD2 is a possible D gene (6 bases). Germline V gene sequence: CDR1 MNHNS, CDR2 SASEGT. This CDR3 has 13 residues. The ends were cut back, 9 bases at V and 10 bases at J, with 19 bases in the middle. In nucleotides, the CDR3 is TGTGCCAGTGCCCGGGACTTAGCCTACGAGCAGTTCTTC. It yields the protein CASARDLAYEQFF.

CDR3 DNA sequence: TGCGCCAGCAGCTTGGGACCTTTGGGACGGAACTCCTACGAGCAGTACTTC. Protein product: CASSLGPLGRNSYEQYF. The V gene is TRBV5-1, the J gene TRBJ2-7; possibly TRBD1 or TRBD2 for D (5 bases each). The V end was cut by 0 bases, the J end by 0 bases, with 16 bases between. Per germline, CDR1 SGHRS and CDR2 YFSETQ. The CDR3 is 17 residues long.

In this sample, this clonotype turned up many times. The chain recombines TRBV12-3 or TRBV12-4 with TRBJ1-1; unclear D gene. The CDR3 spans 14 residues. The germline V and J ends were trimmed by 2 bases and 0 bases, with 7 bases remaining between them. The DNA for the CDR3 is TGTGCCAGCAGTTTAAACTTGATGAACACTGAAGCTTTCTTT. It is translated as CASSLNLMNTEAFF.

The V gene is TRBV6-5, the J gene TRBJ2-7; D gene uncertain. The CDR3 runs to 14 residues. The V gene's germline CDR1 is MNHEY and CDR2 SVGAGI. The V end lost 8 bases, the J end lost 7 bases, and 21 bases lay between the germline ends. The CDR3 DNA reads as TGTGCCAGCCGGGCGGACCTTAAGTGGCCTGAGCAGTACTTC. This sequence encodes CASRADLKWPEQYF.

The chain couples TRBV6-8 to TRBJ2-4, with 10 positions matching TRBD1. Unmatched junction bases numbered 9, after V lost 4 bases and J lost 0 bases. The CDR3 totals 18 residues. Germline loops: CDR1 MNHGY, CDR2 SAAAGT. The CDR3 loop is CASSLTGTGVIAKNIQYF. CDR3 DNA: TGTGCCAGCAGTTTGACCGGGACAGGGGTTATAGCCAAAAACATTCAGTACTTC.

This clonotype appeared many times. The J gene is TRBJ2-4, the V gene TRBV5-4; maybe TRBD1 (6 bases). This CDR3 has 16 residues. The germline V gene has CDR1 SGHNT and CDR2 YYREEE (reference sequence). The V and J ends lost 0 bases and 3 bases respectively, with 13 bases between them. DNA of the CDR3: TGTGCCAGCAGCTTGGGGAACAGGGTGGACAAAAACATTCAGTACTTC. Residues: CASSLGNRVDKNIQYF. The full variable domain, its missing parts supplied by reference TRBV5-4 and TRBJ2-4, is ETGVTQSPTHLIKTRGQQVTLRCSSQSGHNTVSWYQQALGQGPQFIFQYYREEENGRGNFPPRFSGLQFPNYSSELNVNALELDDSALYLCASSLGNRVDKNIQYFGAGTRLSVL.

This clonotype came up a few times. The chain has TRBV5-1 and TRBJ2-2; D may be TRBD2 (5 bases). This CDR3 is 16 amino acids long. In germline, CDR1 is SGHRS, CDR2 YFSETQ. Trimming shortened V by 0 bases and J by 15 bases, and 24 bases separated the two germline ends. CDR3 coding DNA: TGCGCCAGCAGCTTGGACGGAAAAAACACCGGGGAGCTGTTGTTTTTT. Amino acids: CASSLDGKNTGELLFF.